What follows are 27 T cell receptor beta chains derived from one specimen sequenced in a study of PD-1 blockade in classical Hodgkin lymphoma (dated by TCRdb to 2020 to 2021). The sample's time point label, in plain terms: cycle 2 day 1 (C2D1) of nivolumab. Relapse after autologous stem cell transplantation had occurred in all trial patients, and cohorts A, B and C were distinguished by prior brentuximab vedotin exposure. The library was generated by the immunoSEQ multiplex PCR assay. TCRdb retrieved this table from immuneACCESS and kept in-frame rearrangements only. Not all clones are present; in checked studies, unresolved V genes account for under half, and no reason is known for the remainder. The sample contains about 24,000 clones, 80% to 85% of them found a single time. Roughly a fifth of the sample is held by the ten biggest clonotypes. Sequenced here: peripheral blood mononuclear cells (PBMCs), sampled before the second cycle of nivolumab. These receptors were collected from a human donor with classical Hodgkin lymphoma.

The chain combines TRBV5-8 with TRBJ2-6; D is undetermined. With 0 bases removed from V and 0 bases from J, the gap between germline ends came to 7 bases. In germline, CDR1 is SGHTS, CDR2 YDEGEE. The CDR3 loop spans 16 amino acids. The DNA for the CDR3 is TGTGCCAGCAGCTTGGGGAGTCGCTCTGGGGCCAACGTCCTGACTTTC. Protein product: CASSLGSRSGANVLTF.

CDR3 region: CASSYGTSGRSPDTQYF. The CDR3 bases are TGTGCCAGTTCTTACGGGACTAGCGGGAGATCCCCAGATACGCAGTATTTT. The V and J genes are TRBV19 and TRBJ2-3; 14 bases line up with TRBD2. Germline trimming cut 8 bases from V and 4 bases from J; bases unmatched to any gene: 11. The CDR3 covers 17 residues. Germline loops: CDR1 LNHDA, CDR2 SQIVND (reference sequence).

The J gene is TRBJ2-1, the V gene TRBV5-1, with TRBD1 as a possible D gene (6 bases). The germline CDR1 and CDR2 sequences are SGHRS and YFSETQ. Trimming removed 2 bases at V and 4 bases at J, with 10 bases between. There are 14 residues in the CDR3. The CDR3 is CASSFRDTYNEQFF. CDR3 sequence (DNA): TGCGCCAGCAGCTTCCGGGACACTTACAATGAGCAGTTCTTC.

The rearrangement joins TRBV28 to TRBJ1-4, with 7 bases lining up with TRBD1. The CDR3 contains 14 residues. With V trimmed by 10 bases and J by 6 bases, 11 bases remained unmatched. Germline-derived CDR1 and CDR2 are MDHEN and SYDVKM. The DNA of the CDR3 is TGTGCCACGCAGCGGGGACAGCCACATGAAAAACTGTTTTTT. It yields the protein CATQRGQPHEKLFF.

V usage is TRBV19 and J usage is TRBJ2-5; the match to TRBD1 covers 7 bases. V gave up 4 bases and J gave up 5 bases; unmatched junction bases: 10. This CDR3 has 15 residues. The germline V gene encodes CDR1 LNHDA and CDR2 SQIVND (reference sequence). The CDR3 DNA reads as TGTGCCAGTAGTAGAAGGGGACAGATTGGGGAGACCCAGTACTTC. Protein: CASSRRGQIGETQYF.

This clone was seen ten or more times. The chain recombines TRBV25-1 with TRBJ1-1; possible D gene TRBD1, 6 bases. Germline CDR1 and CDR2: MGHDK and SYGVNS. V was shortened by 3 bases and J by 5 bases, with 13 bases between the two germline ends. This CDR3 is 14 amino acids long. As DNA, the CDR3 is TGTGCCAGCAGTGAGGGGGGCACGGGGACTGAAGCTTTCTTT. Protein product: CASSEGGTGTEAFF.

The V gene is TRBV23-1, the J gene TRBJ1-1; D ambiguous. TRBV23-1 counts as an open reading frame of uncertain function. This CDR3 has 14 residues. The germline V and J ends were trimmed by 8 bases and 4 bases, with 17 bases remaining between them. CDR3 sequence: CASASPGVCTEAFF. CDR3 nucleotides: TGCGCCAGCGCTTCGCCCGGGGTCTGCACTGAAGCTTTCTTT.

The J gene is TRBJ1-2, the V gene TRBV30; the D gene is possibly TRBD1 (5 bases). CDR1 is GTSNPN and CDR2 is SVGIG in the germline V gene (reference sequence). The V end lost 0 bases, the J end lost 3 bases, and 8 bases lay between the germline ends. This CDR3 has 13 amino acids. DNA of the CDR3: TGTGCCTGGAGTGTAACAGGCCACTATGGCTACACCTTC. This codes for CAWSVTGHYGYTF.

Regarding this clone: Sequence at one end of the junction differs from germline and may be a read error. The V gene is TRBV7-7, the J gene TRBJ2-5, with D hard to call. CDR1 and CDR2 (germline): SSHAT, FNYEAQ (reference sequence). This CDR3 comprises 14 residues. CDR3 DNA sequence: TGTGCTAGCAGCTCCCATAACGGGTTGGAGACCCAGTACTTC. This encodes CASSSHNGLETQYF.

The chain recombines TRBV2 with TRBJ1-4; 7 positions agree with TRBD1. J gave up 4 bases and V 6 bases, and 2 bases lay outside the gene matches. The CDR3 length is 13 residues. Per germline, CDR1 SNHLY and CDR2 FYNNEI. The CDR3 protein is CASRGDSNEKLFF. CDR3 bases: TGTGCCAGCAGGGGGGACAGTAATGAAAAACTGTTTTTT.

The gene calls are TRBV9 and TRBJ2-1, with 10 bases identical to TRBD2. V dropped 5 bases and J dropped 12; count of bases not matched to a gene: 8. CDR1 and CDR2 (germline): SGDLS, YYNGEE. There are 13 residues in the CDR3. CDR3 DNA: TGTGCCAGCAGTGCTAGCGGGAGCGGGGTGCAGTTCTTC. Protein: CASSASGSGVQFF.

This chain connects TRBV5-1 to TRBJ1-2, with 7 bases that match TRBD1. This CDR3 is 17 amino acids long. With V trimmed by 10 bases and J by 0 bases, 18 bases remained unmatched. Looked up from germline, CDR1 is SGHRS and CDR2 is YFSETQ. The CDR3 reads CASRQYPGTEANYGYTF. CDR3 coding DNA: TGCGCCTCGAGGCAGTACCCAGGGACAGAAGCTAACTATGGCTACACCTTC.

The chain links TRBV4-1 to TRBJ2-6; 8 nucleotides agree with TRBD2. Germline loops: CDR1 MGHRA, CDR2 YSYEKL. Trimming took 1 base from V and 0 from J; bases not matched to a gene: 11. This CDR3 has 20 residues. The CDR3 loop reads CASSQGPFAGGYSGANVLTF. The CDR3, as DNA: TGCGCCAGCAGCCAAGGGCCCTTTGCGGGGGGATACTCTGGGGCCAACGTCCTGACTTTC.

This clone showed up just once. This chain joins TRBV29-1 and TRBJ2-1, with a weak D call TRBD1 (6 bases). This CDR3 has 12 amino acids. V lost 4 bases, J lost 7 bases, and 11 bases lay in between. The germline gives CDR1 SQVTM, CDR2 ANQGSEA. The CDR3: CSVVLQGNEQFF. DNA of the CDR3: TGCAGCGTTGTGCTCCAGGGGAATGAGCAGTTCTTC.

The chain is built from TRBV30 and TRBJ2-6; D is undetermined. The CDR3 contains 13 residues. V was shortened by 3 bases and J by 0 bases, with 3 bases between the two germline ends. The germline gives CDR1 GTSNPN, CDR2 SVGIG (reference sequence). The CDR3 loop reads CAWRSSGANVLTF. The CDR3 nucleotides are TGTGCCTGGAGAAGCTCTGGGGCCAACGTCCTGACTTTC.

This chain uses TRBV2 with TRBJ1-4, with D perhaps matching TRBD1 (5 bases). The V gene lost 6 bases and the J gene lost 8 bases, with 13 bases spanning the gap. The CDR3 extends over 13 amino acids. Germline V gene data show CDR1 as SNHLY and CDR2 as FYNNEI. In DNA form, the CDR3 reads TGTGCCAGCAGGGGGGGTACCGGGGAAAAACTGTTTTTT. This sequence encodes CASRGGTGEKLFF.

This sequence joins TRBV7-7 and TRBJ2-5; 9 bases line up with TRBD1. The V segment lost 1 base and the J segment 5 bases; nucleotides outside the gene matches: 5. The CDR3 covers 15 residues. Germline CDR1 reads SSHAT; CDR2 reads FNYEAQ (reference sequence). In nucleotides, the CDR3 is TGTGCCAGCAGCTTAGGGACAGGGGACTCCGAGACCCAGTACTTC. This sequence encodes CASSLGTGDSETQYF.

This rearrangement joins TRBV18 to TRBJ2-2, with D possibly matching TRBD1 (6 bases). V lost 2 bases and J 6 bases, leaving 16 bases between the germline ends. This CDR3 spans 16 amino acids. Per the germline V gene, CDR1 is KGHSH and CDR2 is LQKENI. The CDR3: CASSPTTGTGSGELFF. The CDR3 DNA follows: TGTGCCAGCTCACCAACGACAGGCACAGGATCCGGGGAGCTGTTTTTT. Supplemented by reference TRBV18 and TRBJ2-2, the full variable domain reads NAGVMQNPRHLVRRRGQEARLRCSPMKGHSHVYWYRQLPEEGLKFMVYLQKENIIDESGMPKERFSAEFPKEGPSILRIQQVVRGDSAAYFCASSPTTGTGSGELFFGEGSRLTVL.

The CDR3 is CASTLRLAGSNTGELFF. CDR3 in DNA: TGTGCCAGTACCCTGCGACTAGCGGGTTCGAACACCGGGGAGCTGTTTTTT. The rearrangement links TRBV19 to TRBJ2-2; TRBD2 agrees at 10 bases. V gave up 7 bases and J gave up 0 bases; unmatched junction bases: 8. CDR3 size: 17 residues. CDR1 and CDR2 (germline): LNHDA, SQIVND (reference sequence).

The chain carries TRBV19 and TRBJ1-1; 9 nucleotides align to TRBD1. CDR1 and CDR2 from the germline V gene are LNHDA and SQIVND (reference sequence). The CDR3 extends over 15 amino acids. J was trimmed by 6 bases and V by 5 bases; bases with no gene match: 10. The CDR3 here is CASSLEVDRGAEAFF. The CDR3 region has the DNA TGTGCCAGTAGTCTCGAAGTGGACAGGGGTGCTGAAGCTTTCTTT.

This clone occurred a few times. This chain uses TRBV28 with TRBJ2-7; maybe TRBD1 (6 bases). The CDR3 runs to 14 residues. Trimming removed 2 bases from V and 5 bases from J, with 13 bases in between. Germline V gene data show CDR1 as MDHEN and CDR2 as SYDVKM. CDR3 bases: TGTGCCAGCAGTTTACAGGGGCCTCTGAACGAGCAGTACTTC. The encoded protein is CASSLQGPLNEQYF.

This clone showed up just a few times. CDR3 protein: CAGRTAMNTEAFF. CDR3 DNA: TGTGCCGGCCGGACAGCTATGAACACTGAAGCTTTCTTT. The chain couples TRBV2 to TRBJ1-1, with a weak D call TRBD1 (6 bases). The length of the CDR3 is 13 residues. V shed 11 bases and J shed 0 bases, with 13 bases lying between them. CDR1 is SNHLY and CDR2 is FYNNEI in the germline V gene. Filled out from reference TRBV2 and TRBJ1-1, the complete variable domain reads EPEVTQTPSHQVTQMGQEVILRCVPISNHLYFYWYRQILGQKVEFLVSFYNNEISEKSEIFDDQFSVERPDGSNFTLKIRSTKLEDSAMYFCAGRTAMNTEAFFGQGTRLTVV.

The rearrangement links TRBV5-4 to TRBJ1-1, with a tentative D call TRBD1 (5 bases). V was pared by 4 bases and J by 3 bases, with 13 bases between. Germline CDR1 reads SGHNT; CDR2 reads YYREEE (reference sequence). The length of the CDR3 is 14 residues. In nucleotides, the CDR3 is TGTGCCAGCAGCACATGGGACGGCTACACTGAAGCTTTCTTT. This sequence encodes CASSTWDGYTEAFF.

The chain uses TRBV2 and TRBJ1-5; D unresolved. Germline V lookup: CDR1 SNHLY, CDR2 FYNNEI. The CDR3 length is 14 residues. V lost 6 bases and J 4 bases, leaving 13 bases between the germline ends. CDR3 region: CASRDPGGNQPQHF. Written as DNA, the CDR3 is TGTGCCAGCAGAGATCCTGGTGGGAATCAGCCCCAGCATTTT.

This sequence joins TRBV2 and TRBJ2-7; no reliable D call. This CDR3 is 15 amino acids long. Trimming pared 6 bases from V and 1 base from J, leaving 16 bases between. Germline CDR1 and CDR2: SNHLY and FYNNEI. CDR3 sequence: CASRARTGGSYEQYF. The CDR3 DNA is TGTGCCAGCAGAGCTCGGACGGGCGGATCCTACGAGCAGTACTTC. The entire variable domain, with the rest obtained from reference TRBV2 and TRBJ2-7, is as follows: EPEVTQTPSHQVTQMGQEVILRCVPISNHLYFYWYRQILGQKVEFLVSFYNNEISEKSEIFDDQFSVERPDGSNFTLKIRSTKLEDSAMYFCASRARTGGSYEQYFGPGTRLTVT.

This chain connects TRBV10-2 to TRBJ2-2, with D maybe TRBD2 (5 bases). Between the trimmed V and J ends, which lost 6 bases and 7 bases, there was a span of 15 bases. The CDR3 spans 14 residues. Germline V lookup: CDR1 WSHSY, CDR2 SAAADI. CDR3 DNA: TGCGCCAGCAGCCACGGACTGGGTGGCGGGGAGCTGTTTTTT. This gives the protein CASSHGLGGGELFF.

The chain is built from TRBV18 and TRBJ2-3; the match to TRBD2 covers 10 bases. J gave up 3 bases and V 6 bases, and 9 bases lay outside the gene matches. CDR1 is KGHSH and CDR2 is LQKENI in the germline V gene. CDR3 size: 16 residues. CDR3 loop: CASSSIAGGLTDTQYF. In nucleotides, the CDR3 is TGTGCCAGCTCTTCCATAGCGGGAGGTCTAACAGATACGCAGTATTTT.